Included here is one T cell receptor beta chain sequence, with context. In the authors' methods: By means of reference gene primer amplification, nucleated cell counts were estimated. Using immunoSEQ multiplex PCR, the repertoire was profiled, and TCRdb retains in-frame clones only, with some absent. Clonal size and the V and J genes are those of that table, whereas D and trimming came from the DNA. The table has roughly 90,000 clones, approximately 89% seen once. This sample is part of a study of blood T cell repertoires in COVID-19. Across the whole study: The United States, Italy and Spain supplied acute and convalescent COVID-19 samples. T cells, B-cell-depleted T cells, or PBMCs supplied cDNA or gDNA.

Per germline, CDR1 SGHAT and CDR2 FQNNGV. V lost 4 bases, J lost 5 bases, and 12 bases lay in between. The length of the CDR3 is 14 residues. This receptor was identified in a middle-aged man with acute or convalescent COVID-19. This chain uses TRBV11-2 with TRBJ1-5, with a weak D call TRBD1 (6 bases). Sequencing used peripheral blood. The CDR3 bases are TGTGCCAGCAGCTCCGGGGGGGGCTATCAGCCCCAGCATTTT. Encoded protein: CASSSGGGYQPQHF.